The rows below give T cell receptor beta chains drawn from one sample of a study of blood T cell repertoires in COVID-19. Some clones are missing from TCRdb's copy, which holds only in-frame ones; the method was immunoSEQ multiplex PCR. The repertoire includes 150,000 or so clones, around four fifths of them detected once, and 5% to 6.5% sits in the top ten. Sequencing was carried out using PBMCs or T cells enriched from blood (not recorded which). The receptors derive from a woman aged 45 to 65 who had recovered from COVID-19. The CDR3 runs from the conserved cysteine through the conserved F or W. A D gene is named only where the DNA matches it firmly. The size entry is marked missing in some rows and otherwise reads once, few, many or a size class.

j_call v_call d_call clone_size cdr3_aa cdr3_nt
TRBJ2-2 TRBV6-4 NA NA CASSAANTGELFF TGTGCCAGCAGTGCAGCGAACACCGGGGAGCTGTTTTTT
TRBJ1-4 TRBV5-1 NA NA CASSFGSGEKLFF TGCGCCAGCAGCTTTGGCAGTGGTGAAAAACTGTTTTTT
TRBJ1-4 TRBV15 TRBD1 NA CATSRTGSEKLFF TGTGCCACCAGCAGGACAGGGAGTGAAAAACTGTTTTTT
TRBJ1-6 TRBV2 NA NA CASSALDSSYNSPLHF TGTGCCAGCAGTGCCTTGGACAGCTCCTATAATTCACCCCTCCACTTT
TRBJ1-2 TRBV6-1 NA NA CASSDPGFNYGYTF TGTGCCAGCAGTGATCCAGGTTTTAACTATGGCTACACCTTC
TRBJ2-1 TRBV10-3 NA NA CAISVPPRGNEQFF TGTGCCATCAGTGTTCCTCCGCGAGGAAATGAGCAGTTCTTC
TRBJ2-2 TRBV6-5 NA NA CASRRTRDTGELFF TGTGCCAGCAGACGAACCAGGGACACCGGGGAGCTGTTTTTT
TRBJ1-1 TRBV7-8 NA NA CASSSRTEPNTEAFF TGTGCCAGCAGCTCCAGGACAGAGCCTAACACTGAAGCTTTCTTT
TRBJ2-1 TRBV3-1/TRBV3-2 NA few CASSPTTTSLQFF TGTGCCAGCAGCCCCACTACGACTAGTCTGCAGTTCTTC
TRBJ2-5 TRBV15 TRBD2 NA CATSRVHPSSGAIQETQYF TGTGCCACCAGCAGAGTCCACCCCTCTAGCGGGGCCATACAAGAGACCCAGTACTTC
TRBJ1-2 TRBV5-6 NA NA CASSPGRGRVGYTF TGTGCCAGCAGCCCAGGAAGGGGGAGGGTTGGCTACACCTTC
TRBJ2-5 TRBV5-6 NA few CASSTPGEETQYF TGTGCCAGCAGCACACCGGGGGAAGAGACCCAGTACTTC
TRBJ2-7 TRBV5-6 NA NA CASSLVDEQYF TGTGCCAGCAGCTTGGTAGACGAGCAGTACTTC
TRBJ1-3 TRBV20-1 NA NA CSASAREEEHSGNTIYF TGCAGTGCTAGTGCCAGGGAGGAGGAGCACTCTGGAAACACCATATATTTT
TRBJ1-3 TRBV10-3 TRBD1 NA CATRQGAAGNTIYF TGTGCCACCAGACAGGGGGCAGCTGGAAACACCATATATTTT
TRBJ1-3 TRBV11-2 NA NA CASSHRRGPKGNTIYF TGTGCCAGCAGCCACCGAAGAGGCCCTAAGGGAAACACCATATATTTT
TRBJ2-2 TRBV6-5 NA NA CASSRDRAGELFF TGTGCCAGCAGTCGAGACAGAGCCGGGGAGCTGTTTTTT
TRBJ1-1 TRBV5-1 TRBD1 few CASSFQGENTEAFF TGCGCCAGCAGCTTCCAGGGGGAGAACACTGAAGCTTTCTTT
TRBJ1-4 TRBV28 NA few CASSSHQGLDEKLFF TGTGCCAGCAGTTCTCACCAGGGGTTAGACGAAAAACTGTTTTTT
TRBJ1-1 TRBV5-1 NA few CASSPPGTEAFF TGCGCCAGCAGCCCCCCGGGCACTGAAGCTTTCTTT
TRBJ1-1 TRBV5-1 NA once CASSLAYETGDVGAFF TGCGCCAGCAGCTTGGCCTACGAGACAGGAGACGTTGGGGCTTTCTTT
TRBJ1-6 TRBV19 TRBD1 NA CASRLLDRDNSPLHF TGTGCCAGTAGGCTCCTCGACAGGGATAATTCACCCCTCCACTTT
TRBJ1-3 TRBV5-4 TRBD1 few CASSFRGTESGNTIYF TGTGCCAGCAGCTTCCGCGGGACAGAGTCTGGAAACACCATATATTTT
TRBJ1-2 TRBV7-8 TRBD1 few CASSLGQGADYGYTF TGTGCCAGCAGCTTAGGACAGGGGGCGGACTATGGCTACACCTTC
TRBJ1-1 TRBV5-6 NA NA CASSLDIGGSDTEAFF TGTGCCAGCAGCTTGGACATCGGGGGGAGTGATACTGAAGCTTTCTTT
TRBJ1-2 TRBV21-1 NA few CASSPDRTGYYGYTF TGTGCCAGCAGCCCTGACCGGACAGGGTATTATGGCTACACCTTC
TRBJ1-2 TRBV5-1 TRBD1 few CASSLPDRGFDGYTF TGCGCCAGCAGCTTACCTGACAGGGGGTTTGATGGCTACACCTTC
TRBJ2-1 TRBV4-2 TRBD2 NA CASSPPTSGGYNEQFF TGTGCCAGCAGCCCGCCGACTAGCGGGGGATACAATGAGCAGTTCTTC
TRBJ1-1 TRBV5-4 NA NA CASSFRRMNTEAFF TGTGCCAGCAGCTTTCGGCGGATGAACACTGAAGCTTTCTTT
TRBJ2-7 TRBV7-2 NA NA CASSPPPRPGSEQYF TGTGCCAGCAGCCCCCCCCCACGGCCTGGGAGTGAGCAGTACTTC
TRBJ1-4 TRBV18 NA once CASSPRRGGSEKLFF TGTGCCAGCTCACCACGGAGGGGTGGGAGTGAAAAACTGTTTTTT
TRBJ1-1 TRBV18 NA NA CASSETIRDTEAFF TGTGCCAGCTCAGAGACCATACGGGACACTGAAGCTTTCTTT
TRBJ2-3 TRBV11-3 NA few CASSLLGTSTDTQYF TGTGCCAGCAGCCTCTTAGGGACAAGCACAGATACGCAGTATTTT
TRBJ1-5 TRBV12-3/TRBV12-4 TRBD1 few CASSLDRAQPQHF TGTGCCAGCAGTCTAGACAGGGCTCAGCCCCAGCATTTT
TRBJ2-5 TRBV4-2 NA NA CASSQALEDQETQYF TGTGCCAGCAGCCAGGCCCTGGAGGACCAAGAGACCCAGTACTTC
TRBJ2-3 TRBV29-1 NA NA CSGRDFTDTQYF TGCAGCGGCCGGGACTTCACAGATACGCAGTATTTT
TRBJ1-2 TRBV18 TRBD1 few CASSPRQGIDGYTF TGTGCCAGCTCACCACGACAGGGAATTGATGGCTACACCTTC
TRBJ2-1 TRBV29-1 NA NA CSVGSGDNNEQFF TGCAGCGTTGGGAGCGGGGACAACAATGAGCAGTTCTTC
TRBJ2-1 TRBV10-3 TRBD1 NA CAISGGTGGSSYNEQFF TGTGCCATCAGTGGAGGGACAGGGGGCAGCTCCTACAATGAGCAGTTCTTC
TRBJ1-5 TRBV5-8 TRBD1 NA CAGKTGGRSNQPQHF TGTGCCGGGAAAACAGGGGGCAGGAGCAATCAGCCCCAGCATTTT
TRBJ2-7 TRBV4-1 NA NA CASSQDTGGSYEQYF TGCGCCAGCAGCCAAGATACGGGGGGCTCTTACGAGCAGTACTTC
TRBJ2-3 TRBV3-1/TRBV3-2 TRBD2 NA CASSQEPGGITDTQYF TGTGCCAGCAGCCAAGAGCCGGGGGGGATCACAGATACGCAGTATTTT
TRBJ2-3 TRBV5-1 NA NA CASSLGWRTPTDTQYF TGCGCCAGCAGCTTGGGTTGGAGGACTCCCACCGATACGCAGTATTTT
TRBJ2-1 TRBV4-2 TRBD2 NA CASSLGTSGDNEQFF TGTGCCAGCAGCCTGGGGACTAGCGGGGATAATGAGCAGTTCTTC
TRBJ2-3 TRBV5-1 TRBD2 NA CASSSIAGWDTQYF TGCGCCAGCAGCTCCATAGCGGGGTGGGATACGCAGTATTTT
TRBJ2-7 TRBV11-3 TRBD1 NA CASSLGTGGYEQYF TGTGCCAGCAGCTTGGGGACAGGGGGCTACGAGCAGTACTTC
TRBJ2-2 TRBV7-2 TRBD2 NA CASSLRTSYTGELFF TGTGCCAGCAGCTTAAGGACTAGTTATACCGGGGAGCTGTTTTTT
TRBJ2-2 TRBV25-1 TRBD2 NA CASSGLAGGAGELFF TGTGCCAGCAGTGGTTTAGCGGGGGGAGCCGGGGAGCTGTTTTTT
TRBJ1-6 TRBV9 NA few CASSVGLSESPLHF TGTGCCAGCAGCGTAGGGCTCTCCGAATCACCCCTCCACTTT
TRBJ1-3 TRBV5-1 NA NA CASSLWGPTISGNTIYF TGCGCCAGCAGCTTGTGGGGCCCCACAATCTCTGGAAACACCATATATTTT
TRBJ1-1 TRBV29-1 NA NA CSSWGGATEAFF TGCAGTTCTTGGGGGGGAGCCACTGAAGCTTTCTTT
TRBJ1-1 TRBV5-1 NA few CASSFNGQMNTEAFF TGCGCCAGCAGCTTCAACGGACAGATGAACACTGAAGCTTTCTTT
TRBJ1-1 TRBV5-1 TRBD1 NA CASSGPDRGGRLDTEAFF TGCGCCAGCAGCGGACCGGACAGGGGGGGTAGATTGGACACTGAAGCTTTCTTT
TRBJ2-7 TRBV5-1 TRBD1 few CASSNTGTAYEQYF TGCGCCAGCAGCAACACCGGGACAGCTTACGAGCAGTACTTC